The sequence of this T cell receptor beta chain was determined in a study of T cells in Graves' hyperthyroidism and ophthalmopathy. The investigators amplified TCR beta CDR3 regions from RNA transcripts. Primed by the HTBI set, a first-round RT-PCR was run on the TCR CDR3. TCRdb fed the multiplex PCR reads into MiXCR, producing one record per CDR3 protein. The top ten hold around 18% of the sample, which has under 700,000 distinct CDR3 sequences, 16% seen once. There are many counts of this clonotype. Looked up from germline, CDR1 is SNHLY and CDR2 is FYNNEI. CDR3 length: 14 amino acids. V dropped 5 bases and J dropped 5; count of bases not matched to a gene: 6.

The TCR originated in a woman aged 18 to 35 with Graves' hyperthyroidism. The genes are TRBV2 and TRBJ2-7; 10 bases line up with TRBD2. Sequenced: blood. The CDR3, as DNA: TGTGCCAGCAGTCCTAGCGGGAGTGGGGACGAGCAGTACTTC. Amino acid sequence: CASSPSGSGDEQYF.